The 21 T cell receptor beta chains below were found in one sample sequenced in a study of post-analysis software for immune sequencing data. Findings and caveats of the study: Comparison of patients with controls showed roughly five TRBV segments more frequent in patients, TRBV5-6, TRBV5-1 and TRBV20-1 among them.

Antigen specificity for these receptors is unknown. Incorporated into the TCR beta cDNA libraries were unique molecular identifiers, which served to reduce PCR and sequencing biases. TCRdb analysed the PCR reads with MiXCR anew, one entry per CDR3 protein. Counted here are some 370,000 distinct CDR3 sequences, about a third occurring once; the ten biggest clones make up about an eighth. The source material was blood. Receptors originate from a girl between 10 and 17 years old with multiple sclerosis.

The count of this clonotype is one. At one end the junction does not follow the germline gene, possibly because of a read error. The rearrangement uses TRBV7-3 and TRBJ2-6, with D perhaps TRBD2 (6 bases). The CDR3 is 18 amino acids. The germline CDR1 and CDR2 sequences are SGHTA and FQGTGA. The CDR3 sequence is CASSSRGPMSSGANILTF. The CDR3 bases are TGTGCCAGCAGCTCGCGGGGTCCGATGTCCTCTGGGGCCAACATCCTGACTTTC.

As regards this clonotype: The conserved phenylalanine or tryptophan normally closing the CDR3 is absent here, so this likely arose from a read error. The limits of the CDR3 on the DNA are not certain, so only TCRdb's listed CDR3 is given. The J gene is TRBJ2-1, the V gene TRBV7-2. 13 amino acids form the CDR3, both terminal residues included. The V gene's germline CDR1 is SGHTA and CDR2 FQGNSA. CDR3 sequence: CASSLGPNNEQLL.

This chain connects TRBV27 to TRBJ2-1; tentative D call: TRBD1 (5 bases). CDR1 and CDR2 (germline): MNHEY, SMNVEV (reference sequence). This CDR3 is built from 16 residues. Trimming shortened V by 1 base and J by 8 bases, and 18 bases separated the two germline ends. CDR3 nucleotides: TGTGCCAGCAGTTTATTGGCGGCAGGGTGGGTGGATGAGCAGTTCTTC. Translated: CASSLLAAGWVDEQFF.

The chain has TRBV7-6 and TRBJ2-5, with D perhaps matching TRBD1 (6 bases). The CDR3 covers 18 residues. Germline V gene data show CDR1 as SGHVS and CDR2 as FNYEAQ. The V end was cut by 5 bases, the J end by 4 bases, with 26 bases between. In DNA form, the CDR3 reads TGTGCCAGCAGCACCAAGAGGGATTACAGGGCGAGTCGAGAGACCCAGTACTTC. It translates to CASSTKRDYRASRETQYF.

CDR3 residues: CASSPGTGIEETQYF. Here the CDR3 DNA reads TGCGCCAGCAGCCCGGGGACAGGGATAGAGGAGACCCAGTACTTC. This chain connects TRBV5-1 to TRBJ2-5; 9 positions match TRBD1. The CDR3 extends over 15 amino acids. With V trimmed by 4 bases and J by 5 bases, 9 bases remained unmatched. Per the germline V gene, CDR1 is SGHRS and CDR2 is YFSETQ.

The CDR3: CSAEDGGELFF. The CDR3 nucleotides are TGCAGCGCCGAGGACGGCGGGGAGCTGTTTTTT. The rearrangement links TRBV29-1 to TRBJ2-2; the D is unclear. Trimming took 7 bases from V and 7 from J, leaving 10 bases between them. The CDR3 is 11 residues long. Germline loops: CDR1 SQVTM, CDR2 ANQGSEA.

The chain uses TRBV2 and TRBJ2-1; TRBD2 might be the D (6 bases). Germline V CDR1 and CDR2: SNHLY, FYNNEI. The V gene lost 0 bases and the J gene lost 6 bases, with 18 bases spanning the gap. The CDR3 has 17 residues. Here the CDR3 reads CASSEAPWRDRVNEQFF. The CDR3 DNA is TGTGCCAGCAGTGAAGCCCCGTGGAGGGACCGGGTCAATGAGCAGTTCTTC.

The chain carries TRBV9 and TRBJ2-3; 7 nucleotides agree with TRBD1. Germline V gene data show CDR1 as SGDLS and CDR2 as YYNGEE. V gave up 4 bases and J gave up 2 bases; unmatched junction bases: 16. This CDR3 has 18 amino acids. The CDR3 region is CASSSNRGTHTHTDTQYF. The CDR3 region has the DNA TGTGCCAGCAGCTCCAACAGGGGCACACACACACACACAGATACGCAGTATTTT.

This clonotype has just a few counts. This chain joins TRBV4-3 and TRBJ1-1; TRBD1 agrees at 7 bases. Germline V CDR1 and CDR2: LGHNA, YSLEER. CDR3 length equals 16 residues. V lost 0 bases to trimming and J lost 3 bases; unmatched junction nucleotides: 7. CDR3 sequence (DNA): TGCGCCAGCAGCCAAGATGGGACAGACAGTTACACTGAAGCTTTCTTT. It codes for CASSQDGTDSYTEAFF.

This clonotype was counted between two and nine times. The chain employs TRBV28 and TRBJ2-7; tentatively, D is TRBD2 (5 bases). The CDR3 covers 12 residues. Germline CDR1 MDHEN, CDR2 SYDVKM. With 2 bases removed from V and 5 bases from J, the gap between germline ends came to 7 bases. The CDR3 bases are TGTGCCAGCAGTTTAGTCGGGAACGAGCAGTACTTC. It translates to CASSLVGNEQYF.

V and J are TRBV12-3 or TRBV12-4 and TRBJ1-1; D gene unclear. V lost 4 bases and J 4 bases, leaving 16 bases between the germline ends. This CDR3 has 15 amino acids. Written as DNA, the CDR3 is TGTGCCAGCAGTTACCAGGACCCCTTGGGCACTGAAGCTTTCTTT. Residues: CASSYQDPLGTEAFF.

The CDR3 DNA is TGCAGCGCCCGTGAGGGGTCCGGGGAGCTGTTTTTT. Amino acids: CSAREGSGELFF. The rearrangement joins TRBV29-1 to TRBJ2-2, with D perhaps assigned TRBD1 or TRBD2 (5 bases each). CDR3 length: 12 residues. V shed 7 bases and J shed 6 bases, with 12 bases lying between them. From germline, CDR1 is SQVTM and CDR2 ANQGSEA.

The chain couples TRBV20-1 to TRBJ1-1; D perhaps matches TRBD1 (5 bases). The CDR3 is made up of 13 amino acids. Trimming cost V 3 bases and J 5 bases, with 13 bases left between them. Germline V lookup: CDR1 DFQATT, CDR2 SNEGSKA (reference sequence). The CDR3: CSARKGRGTEAFF. The DNA for the CDR3 is TGCAGTGCTAGGAAGGGGCGCGGGACTGAAGCTTTCTTT.

V is TRBV20-1 and J is TRBJ2-2, with 7 bases aligning to TRBD2. Germline V lookup: CDR1 DFQATT, CDR2 SNEGSKA (reference sequence). The CDR3 sequence is 18 residues long. The J segment lost 2 bases and the V segment lost 1 base, leaving 13 bases of the junction unmatched. The CDR3 DNA follows: TGCAGTGCTAGAGTTTGGCGGCGTGAGCGGGGAAACACCGGGGAGCTGTTTTTT. Amino acids: CSARVWRRERGNTGELFF.

The V and J genes are TRBV12-3 or TRBV12-4 and TRBJ1-2; D is undetermined. V was shortened by 6 bases and J by 4 bases, with 21 bases between the two germline ends. This CDR3 contains 16 residues. The CDR3 nucleotides are TGTGCCAGCAGCGCTACTATCATTACCGAAGTCTATGGCTACACCTTC. It yields the protein CASSATIITEVYGYTF.

Written as DNA, the CDR3 is TGTGCCACCAGCCGATCCTCCACAGGGGGCTGGAGCAATCAGCCCCAGCATTTT. Translation gives CATSRSSTGGWSNQPQHF. The genes are TRBV15 and TRBJ1-5, with 9 positions matching TRBD1. J lost 1 base, V lost 5 bases, and 12 bases had no gene match. This CDR3 has 18 amino acids. CDR1 and CDR2 (germline): LNHNV, YYDKDF (reference sequence).

The J gene is TRBJ2-3, the V gene TRBV7-2; 10 bases are a match to TRBD2. V shed 1 base and J 2 bases; nucleotides not matched to a gene: 6. The germline CDR1 and CDR2 sequences are SGHTA and FQGNSA. The CDR3 has 17 residues. The CDR3 protein is CASSLVGLAGVTDTQYF. In DNA, the CDR3 is TGTGCCAGCAGCTTAGTTGGGCTAGCGGGGGTCACAGATACGCAGTATTTT.

In regard to this clonotype: Being one base from a much bigger clone, this may be a read error. This chain connects TRBV27 to TRBJ2-7; possible D gene TRBD2, 6 bases. The CDR3 sequence is 14 residues long. Trimming took off 7 bases at V and 0 bases at J, with 13 bases between the two ends. Germline V gene sequence: CDR1 MNHEY, CDR2 SMNVEV (reference sequence). The CDR3 DNA reads as TGTGCCAGCAAACTACAGGACTACTCCTACGAGCAGTACTTC. Translation: CASKLQDYSYEQYF.

The chain couples TRBV4-2 to TRBJ2-3; no clear D. This CDR3 is 16 amino acids long. Trimming left V 1 base short and J 1 base short, with 12 bases between. CDR1 is LGHNA and CDR2 is YNFKEQ in the germline V gene. In DNA, the CDR3 is TGTGCCAGCAGCCAAGGACCGAAGAGAGGCACAGATACGCAGTATTTT. Its translation is CASSQGPKRGTDTQYF.

This clonotype has a handful of counts. The V gene is TRBV12-3 or TRBV12-4, the J gene TRBJ1-1; D is undetermined. V was clipped by 3 bases and J by 8 bases, with 10 bases between them. The CDR3 totals 12 residues. CDR3 protein: CASSFAKLEAFF. Written as DNA, the CDR3 is TGTGCCAGCAGTTTCGCGAAGTTAGAAGCTTTCTTT.

In this sample, this clonotype turned up a few times. At one of its ends the junction is not consistent with the germline gene, which may arise from a read error. The chain uses TRBV29-1 and TRBJ1-4; D unresolved. CDR3 length: 11 amino acids. Germline V CDR1 and CDR2: SQVTM, ANQGSEA. Here the CDR3 reads CSVEGAGKRFF. The CDR3 DNA reads TGCAGCGTTGAAGGGGCTGGAAAACGGTTTTTT.